Listed below are T cell receptor beta chains from one sample, sequenced in a study. MiXCR, run by TCRdb on the RT-PCR reads, gives a single entry per CDR3 protein. This sample carries hundreds of thousands of distinct CDR3 sequences, approximately 15% of them seen once, and the ten largest clones take roughly 3.6%. Sequencing used memory CD4+ T cells from blood. The receptors stem from a female donor in good health, serving as a healthy control. CDR3s include the opening cysteine and the closing phenylalanine or tryptophan. Each record gives: D gene, clone size, V gene, J gene, CDR3 DNA, CDR3 protein. D genes are given only for firm matches. Size is stated for part of the rows, as once, few or many counts, or as a class when the clone is expanded.

-,many,TRBV12-3/TRBV12-4,TRBJ2-3,TGTGCCAGCAGTTTATCGGCAAGCACAGATACGCAGTATTTT,CASSLSASTDTQYF
-,-,TRBV6-2/TRBV6-3,TRBJ2-6,TGTGCCAGCAGTTCCCTCTTGGGGGGCTCTGGGGCCAACGTCCTGACTTTC,CASSSLLGGSGANVLTF
TRBD2,-,TRBV9,TRBJ2-1,TGTGCCAGCAACAAACTAGCGGGAGGCAGTGAGCAGTTCTTC,CASNKLAGGSEQFF
-,-,TRBV12-3/TRBV12-4,TRBJ1-5,TGTGCCAGCAGTCAGGGGATGTATGGCAATCAGCCCCAGCATTTT,CASSQGMYGNQPQHF
-,-,TRBV24-1,TRBJ1-1,TGTGCCACCAGTTCCGGGAACACTGAAGCTTTCTTT,CATSSGNTEAFF
-,-,TRBV28,TRBJ2-7,TGTGCCAGCACCCCGGGCGGGCCAAGAGGGGAGCAGTACTTC,CASTPGGPRGEQYF
TRBD1,many,TRBV7-2,TRBJ2-7,TGTGCCAGCAGTAACACAGGGGGGGAGCAGTACTTC,CASSNTGGEQYF
-,many,TRBV20-1,TRBJ1-6,TGCAGTGCTAGAATCGACGGGACCCATTTTAATTCACCCCTCCACTTT,CSARIDGTHFNSPLHF
-,-,TRBV7-2,TRBJ2-2,TGTGCCAGCAGCTCAGTGGAGCCTTCTGCCGGGGAGCTGTTTTTT,CASSSVEPSAGELFF
-,few,TRBV15,TRBJ2-7,TGTGCCACCAGCAGAGATGGGGTCGACAGGGGGCTAGCGGGACTCAGCTCCTACGAGCAGTACTTC,CATSRDGVDRGLAGLSSYEQYF
-,many,TRBV12-3/TRBV12-4,TRBJ2-5,TGTGCCAGCACCCAAACGGTGAGGGGAGACCAGTACTTC,CASTQTVRGDQYF
-,-,TRBV4-2,TRBJ1-1,TGTGCCAGCAGCCAAGTCGTTCGGGGCACGGTAGGAGCTTTCTTT,CASSQVVRGTVGAFF
-,-,TRBV4-1,TRBJ2-7,TGCGCCAGCAGCCAAGATTTCGTGCAAAGTCACTTACCATCCTACGAGCAGTACTTC,CASSQDFVQSHLPSYEQYF
-,many,TRBV7-2,TRBJ2-7,TGTGCCAGCAGCGGAAGGCGACTAGTTTCGCAATATGACGAGCAGTACTTC,CASSGRRLVSQYDEQYF
-,-,TRBV3-1,TRBJ1-2,TGTGCCAGCAGCCCCCGGTCTTTAGTATATGGCTACACCTTC,CASSPRSLVYGYTF